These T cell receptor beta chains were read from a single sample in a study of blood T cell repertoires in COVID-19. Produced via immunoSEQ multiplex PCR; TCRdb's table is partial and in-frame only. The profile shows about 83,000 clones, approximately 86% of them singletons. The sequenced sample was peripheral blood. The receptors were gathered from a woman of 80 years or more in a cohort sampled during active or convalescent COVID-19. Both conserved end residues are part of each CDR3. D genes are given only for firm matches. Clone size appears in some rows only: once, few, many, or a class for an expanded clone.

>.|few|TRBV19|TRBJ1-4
TGTGCCAGTAAACTCCGCCCTAGGGGAGGTAATGAAAAACTGTTTTTT
CASKLRPRGGNEKLFF
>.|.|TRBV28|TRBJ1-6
TGTGCCAGCAGCACCGGGGGGGCCCTTTATAATTCACCCCTCCACTTT
CASSTGGALYNSPLHF
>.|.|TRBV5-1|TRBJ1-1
TGCGCCAGCAGCTTAACAGTCATGAACACTGAAGCTTTCTTT
CASSLTVMNTEAFF
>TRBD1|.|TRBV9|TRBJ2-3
TGTGCCAGCAGCGGAGGGACAGGGTGGGTCAATACGCAGTATTTT
CASSGGTGWVNTQYF
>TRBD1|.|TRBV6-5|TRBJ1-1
TGTGCCAGCAGTAACCCGACAGGGATCGGTGAAGCTTTCTTT
CASSNPTGIGEAFF
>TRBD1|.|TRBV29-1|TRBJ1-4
TGCAGCGTTTCACCTGGGGACAGGCCGGATGGGTGTACAAATGAAAAACTGTTTTTT
CSVSPGDRPDGCTNEKLFF
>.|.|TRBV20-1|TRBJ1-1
TGCAGTGCTAGAAGGGGAATTGAAGCTTTCTTT
CSARRGIEAFF
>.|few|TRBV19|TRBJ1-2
TGTGCCAGTAGTCCCGGACAGACGACTAACTATGGCTACACCTTC
CASSPGQTTNYGYTF
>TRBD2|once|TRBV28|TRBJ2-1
TGTGCCAGCAGTTCCCATAGCGGGAGGGGGTACAATGAGCAGTTCTTC
CASSSHSGRGYNEQFF
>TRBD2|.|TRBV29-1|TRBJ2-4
TGCAGCGTTGTTCTAGCGGGATCAATTCAGTACTTC
CSVVLAGSIQYF
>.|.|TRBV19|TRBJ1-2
TGTGCCAGTAGTATAGCGGACTATGGCTACACCTTC
CASSIADYGYTF
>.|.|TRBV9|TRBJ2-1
TGTGCCAGCAGCCACGGGAGAATCGACAATGAGCAGTTCTTC
CASSHGRIDNEQFF
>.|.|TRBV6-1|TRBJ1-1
TGTGCCAGCAGTGAGGGGACACATTTGACTGAAGCTTTCTTT
CASSEGTHLTEAFF
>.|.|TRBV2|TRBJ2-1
TGTGCCAGCAGTGTAGAGGGACTCAACTACAATGAGCAGTTCTTC
CASSVEGLNYNEQFF
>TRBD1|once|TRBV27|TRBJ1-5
TGTGCCAGCAGTCCGGGACAGGGGAGCAATCAGCCCCAGCATTTT
CASSPGQGSNQPQHF
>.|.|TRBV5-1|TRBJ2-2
TGCGCCAGCAGCTTGGAGCCCGGGATGAACACCGGGGAGCTGTTTTTT
CASSLEPGMNTGELFF
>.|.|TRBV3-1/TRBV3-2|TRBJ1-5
TGTGCCAGCAGCCAAGACCTTATCTCTCAGCCCCAGCATTTT
CASSQDLISQPQHF
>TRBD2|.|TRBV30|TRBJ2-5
TGTGCCTGGAGTCCGGCGGGGGGGACCCAGTACTTC
CAWSPAGGTQYF
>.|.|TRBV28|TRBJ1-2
TGTGCCAGCAGCCTTGCCCGACAGGCGGGAGACTATGGCTACACCTTC
CASSLARQAGDYGYTF
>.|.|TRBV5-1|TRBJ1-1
TGCGCCAGCAGCGAATGGCCCTTCCTGGACTTAGTGAACACTGAAGCTTTCTTT
CASSEWPFLDLVNTEAFF
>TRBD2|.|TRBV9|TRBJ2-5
TGTGCCAGCAGCCCTTCGGGCTCTAGCGGGAGGGAGACCCAGTACTTC
CASSPSGSSGRETQYF
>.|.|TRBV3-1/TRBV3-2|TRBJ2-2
TGTGCCAGCAGCCCCCGTGGAACTAGCACCGGGGAGCTGTTTTTT
CASSPRGTSTGELFF
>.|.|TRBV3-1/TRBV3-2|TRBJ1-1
TGTGCCAGCAGCCAGGGGGCGCGCACTGAAGCTTTCTTT
CASSQGARTEAFF
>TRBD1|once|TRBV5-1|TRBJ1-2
TGCGCCAGCAGCTGGGGACAGGCTACTAACTATGGCTACACCTTC
CASSWGQATNYGYTF
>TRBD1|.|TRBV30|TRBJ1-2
TGTGCCTGGAACAGGGGTCATGGCTACACCTTC
CAWNRGHGYTF
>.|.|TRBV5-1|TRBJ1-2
TGCGCCAGCAGCTTGGTTTCAGTCGACTATGGCTACACCTTC
CASSLVSVDYGYTF
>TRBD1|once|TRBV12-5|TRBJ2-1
TGTGCTAGTGGTTTTGGGACAGATATAGACGAGCAGTTCTTC
CASGFGTDIDEQFF
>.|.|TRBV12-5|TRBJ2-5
TGTGCTAGTGGGGCCGGGTTTCTGAAAGAGACCCAGTACTTC
CASGAGFLKETQYF
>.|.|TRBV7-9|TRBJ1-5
TGTGCCAGCAGCCGAGACAGCTACAATCAGCCCCAGCATTTT
CASSRDSYNQPQHF
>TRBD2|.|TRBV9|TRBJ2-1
TGTGCCAGCAGCGTAGTCGGGACTAACAATGAGCAGTTCTTC
CASSVVGTNNEQFF
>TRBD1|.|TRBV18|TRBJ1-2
TGTGCCAGCTCACCCGACAGGGAGGACGGCTACACCTTC
CASSPDREDGYTF
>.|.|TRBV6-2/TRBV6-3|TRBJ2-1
TGTGCCAGCAGTTACTCAGGGACTCGTTACAATGAGCAGTTCTTC
CASSYSGTRYNEQFF
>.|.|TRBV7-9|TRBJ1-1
TGTGCCAGCAGAGAAGAACAGAACACTGAAGCTTTCTTT
CASREEQNTEAFF
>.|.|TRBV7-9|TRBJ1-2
TGTGCCAGCAGCCTAGGCGGGGTGGGCAGGGCGATCTATGGCTACACCTTC
CASSLGGVGRAIYGYTF